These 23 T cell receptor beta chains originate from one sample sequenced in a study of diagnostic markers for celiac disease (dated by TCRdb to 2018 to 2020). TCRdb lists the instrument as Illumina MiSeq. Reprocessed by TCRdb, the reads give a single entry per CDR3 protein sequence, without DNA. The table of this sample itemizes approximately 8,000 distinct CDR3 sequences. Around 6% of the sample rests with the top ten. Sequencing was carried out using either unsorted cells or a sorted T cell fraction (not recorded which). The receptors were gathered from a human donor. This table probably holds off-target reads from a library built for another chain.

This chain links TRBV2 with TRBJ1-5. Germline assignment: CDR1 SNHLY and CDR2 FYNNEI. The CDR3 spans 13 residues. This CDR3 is CASRNERNQPQHF.

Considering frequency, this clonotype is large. CDR3 amino acids: CSAARQFGDTQYF. The chain links TRBV20-1 to TRBJ2-3; the D gene TCRdb calls, TRBD1, cannot be checked with no DNA. The length of the CDR3 is 13 residues. The germline gives CDR1 DFQATT, CDR2 SNEGSKA (reference sequence).

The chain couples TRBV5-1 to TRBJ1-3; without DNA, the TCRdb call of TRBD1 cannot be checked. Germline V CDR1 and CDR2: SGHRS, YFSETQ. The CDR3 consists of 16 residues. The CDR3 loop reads CASSRLGTVSGNTIYF. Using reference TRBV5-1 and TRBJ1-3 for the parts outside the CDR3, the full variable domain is KAGVTQTPRYLIKTRGQQVTLSCSPISGHRSVSWYQQTPGQGLQFLFEYFSETQRNKGNFPGRFSGRQFSNSRSEMNVSTLELGDSALYLCASSRLGTVSGNTIYFGEGSWLTVV.

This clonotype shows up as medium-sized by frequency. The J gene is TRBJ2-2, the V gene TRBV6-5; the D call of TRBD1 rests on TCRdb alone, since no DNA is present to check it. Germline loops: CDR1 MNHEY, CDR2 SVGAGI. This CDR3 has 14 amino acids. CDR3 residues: CASWTGENTGELFF.

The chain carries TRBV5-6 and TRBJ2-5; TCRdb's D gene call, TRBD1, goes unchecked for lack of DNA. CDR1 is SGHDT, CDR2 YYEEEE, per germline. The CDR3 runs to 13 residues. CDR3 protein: CASSRQGSETQYF. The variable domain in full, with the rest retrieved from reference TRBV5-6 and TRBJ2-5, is DAGVTQSPTHLIKTRGQQVTLRCSPKSGHDTVSWYQQALGQGPQFIFQYYEEEERQRGNFPDRFSGHQFPNYSSELNVNALLLGDSALYLCASSRQGSETQYFGPGTRLLVL.

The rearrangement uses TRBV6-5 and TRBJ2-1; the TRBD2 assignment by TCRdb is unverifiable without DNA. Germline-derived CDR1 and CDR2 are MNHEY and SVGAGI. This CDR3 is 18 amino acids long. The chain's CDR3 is CASSYSGSPSAYYNEQFF.

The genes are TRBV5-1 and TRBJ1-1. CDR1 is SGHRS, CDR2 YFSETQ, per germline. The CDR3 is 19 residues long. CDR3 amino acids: CASSLNKKTLIGEHTEAFF. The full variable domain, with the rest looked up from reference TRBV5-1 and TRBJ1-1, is KAGVTQTPRYLIKTRGQQVTLSCSPISGHRSVSWYQQTPGQGLQFLFEYFSETQRNKGNFPGRFSGRQFSNSRSEMNVSTLELGDSALYLCASSLNKKTLIGEHTEAFFGQGTRLTVV.

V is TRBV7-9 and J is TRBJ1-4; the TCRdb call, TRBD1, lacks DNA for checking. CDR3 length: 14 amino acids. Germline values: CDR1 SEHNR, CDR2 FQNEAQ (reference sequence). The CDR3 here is CASSRSGGDEKLFF.

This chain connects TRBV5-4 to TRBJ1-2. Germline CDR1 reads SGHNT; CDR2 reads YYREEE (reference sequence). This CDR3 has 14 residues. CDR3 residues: CASSFSRTDYGYTF. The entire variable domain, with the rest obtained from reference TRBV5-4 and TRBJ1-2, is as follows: ETGVTQSPTHLIKTRGQQVTLRCSSQSGHNTVSWYQQALGQGPQFIFQYYREEENGRGNFPPRFSGLQFPNYSSELNVNALELDDSALYLCASSFSRTDYGYTFGSGTRLTVV.

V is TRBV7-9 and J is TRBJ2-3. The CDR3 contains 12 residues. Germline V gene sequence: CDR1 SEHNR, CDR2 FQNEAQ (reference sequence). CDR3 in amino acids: CASSLGLNKPYF.

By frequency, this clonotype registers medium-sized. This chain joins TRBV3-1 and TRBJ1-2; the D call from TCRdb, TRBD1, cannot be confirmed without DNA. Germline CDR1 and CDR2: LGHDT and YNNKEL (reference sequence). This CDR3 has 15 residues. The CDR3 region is CASSLGDRGLYGYTF.

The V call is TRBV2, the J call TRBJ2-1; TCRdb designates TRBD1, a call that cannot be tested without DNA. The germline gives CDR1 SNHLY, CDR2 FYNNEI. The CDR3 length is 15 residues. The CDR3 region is CASRAGQGADNEQFF.

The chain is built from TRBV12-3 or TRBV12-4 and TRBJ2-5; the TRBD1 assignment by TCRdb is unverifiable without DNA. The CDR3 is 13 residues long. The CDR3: CASSLGGVETQYF.

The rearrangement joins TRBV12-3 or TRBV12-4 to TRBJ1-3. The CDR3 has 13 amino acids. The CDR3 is CASSPHSGNTIYF.

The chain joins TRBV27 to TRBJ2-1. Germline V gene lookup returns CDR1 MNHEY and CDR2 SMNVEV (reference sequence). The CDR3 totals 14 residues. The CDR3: CASSFQSNRGEQFF.

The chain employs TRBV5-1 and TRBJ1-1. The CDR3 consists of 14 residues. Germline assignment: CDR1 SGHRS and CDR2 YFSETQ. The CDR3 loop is CASSFAGINTEAFF.

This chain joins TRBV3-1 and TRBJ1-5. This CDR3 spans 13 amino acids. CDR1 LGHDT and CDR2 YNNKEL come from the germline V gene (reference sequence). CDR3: CASSQHSLQPQHF.

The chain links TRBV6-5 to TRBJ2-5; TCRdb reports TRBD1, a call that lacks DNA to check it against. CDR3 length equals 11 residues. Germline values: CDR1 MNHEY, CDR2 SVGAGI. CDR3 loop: CANGGEETQYF.

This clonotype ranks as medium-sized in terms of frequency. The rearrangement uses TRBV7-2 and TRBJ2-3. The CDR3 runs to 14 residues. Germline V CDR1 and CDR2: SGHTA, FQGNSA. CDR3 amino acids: CASSLRGRTDTQYF.

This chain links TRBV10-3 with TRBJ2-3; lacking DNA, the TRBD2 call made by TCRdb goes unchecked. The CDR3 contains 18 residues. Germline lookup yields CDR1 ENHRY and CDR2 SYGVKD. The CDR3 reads CATATSGRAGLDIDTQYF.

The chain's CDR3 is CASSQDGRGQAFF. The V call is TRBV3-1, the J call TRBJ1-1; the TCRdb call, TRBD1, lacks DNA for checking. Germline loops: CDR1 LGHDT, CDR2 YNNKEL (reference sequence). The CDR3 contains 13 residues.

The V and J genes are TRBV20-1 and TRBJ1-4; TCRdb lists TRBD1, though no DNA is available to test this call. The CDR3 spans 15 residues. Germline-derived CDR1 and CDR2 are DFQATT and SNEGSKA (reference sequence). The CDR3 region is CSATGGAGTNEKLFF.

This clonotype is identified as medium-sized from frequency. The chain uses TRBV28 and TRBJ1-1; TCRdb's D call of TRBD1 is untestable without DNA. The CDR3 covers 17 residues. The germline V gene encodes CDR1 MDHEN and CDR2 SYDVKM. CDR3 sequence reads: CASSFLTGGAGDTEAFF. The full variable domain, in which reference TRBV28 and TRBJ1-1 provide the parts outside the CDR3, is DVKVTQSSRYLVKRTGEKVFLECVQDMDHENMFWYRQDPGLGLRLIYFSYDVKMKEKGDIPEGYSVSREKKERFSLILESASTNQTSMYLCASSFLTGGAGDTEAFFGQGTRLTVV.